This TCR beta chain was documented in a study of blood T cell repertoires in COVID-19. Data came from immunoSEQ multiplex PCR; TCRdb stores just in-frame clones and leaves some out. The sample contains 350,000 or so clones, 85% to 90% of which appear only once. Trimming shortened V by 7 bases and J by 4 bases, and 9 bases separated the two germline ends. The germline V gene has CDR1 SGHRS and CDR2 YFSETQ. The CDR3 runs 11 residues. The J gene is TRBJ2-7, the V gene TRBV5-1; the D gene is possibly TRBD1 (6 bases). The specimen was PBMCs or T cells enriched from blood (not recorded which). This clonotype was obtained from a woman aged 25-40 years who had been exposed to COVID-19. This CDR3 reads CASGDMYEQYF. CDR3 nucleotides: TGCGCCAGCGGGGACATGTACGAGCAGTACTTC.